Below, 17 T cell receptor beta chains from the same sample are listed, as sequenced in a study of shared clonotypes between healthy human individuals. Repertoires were generated with immunoSEQ multiplex PCR, while TCRdb's copy carries only in-frame clones and drops some. The sample has around 500,000 clones, roughly 85% seen once. Material for sequencing was PBMCs. These receptors all come from a woman between 40 and 50 years old in good health. Some clones in this sample may be carry-over from other donors' samples.

This chain joins TRBV4-1 and TRBJ2-1; D uncertain. V lost 0 bases to trimming and J lost 13 bases, with 13 bases between them. Germline V gene lookup returns CDR1 MGHRA and CDR2 YSYEKL. The CDR3 length is 13 residues. The CDR3 region is CASSQEIGRPQFF. The CDR3 nucleotides are TGCGCCAGCAGCCAAGAAATTGGTAGGCCTCAGTTCTTC.

This clone was observed at least ten times. The chain uses TRBV19 and TRBJ2-5, with TRBD2 matching over 8 bases. The CDR3 spans 15 residues. V was pared by 3 bases and J by 3 bases, with 6 bases of the junction left unmatched. Germline V gene data show CDR1 as LNHDA and CDR2 as SQIVND (reference sequence). The DNA of the CDR3 is TGTGCCAGTAGTATGCCAGCGGGGGCGAAAGAGACCCAGTACTTC. Amino acids: CASSMPAGAKETQYF.

V gene TRBV7-9 combines with J gene TRBJ2-7; D gene ambiguous. V was pared by 3 bases and J by 0 bases, with 6 bases between. In germline, CDR1 is SEHNR, CDR2 FQNEAQ (reference sequence). CDR3 length: 13 amino acids. CDR3 sequence reads: CASSLANSYEQYF. DNA for the CDR3: TGTGCCAGCAGCTTGGCCAACTCCTACGAGCAGTACTTC.

The chain couples TRBV19 to TRBJ1-5, with 7 positions matching TRBD1. Germline lookup yields CDR1 LNHDA and CDR2 SQIVND (reference sequence). The V segment lost 3 bases and the J segment 5 bases; nucleotides outside the gene matches: 13. There are 17 residues in the CDR3. The CDR3 sequence is CASSILRGQATDQPQHF. For the CDR3, the DNA is TGTGCCAGTAGTATTCTCCGAGGACAGGCCACAGATCAGCCCCAGCATTTT.

This clone was seen a few times. The same CDR3 is also encoded by other DNA sequences in this sample. V and J are TRBV5-1 and TRBJ1-3; D ambiguous. The CDR3 has 14 amino acids. Trimming took off 2 bases at V and 1 base at J, with 7 bases between the two ends. Germline lookup yields CDR1 SGHRS and CDR2 YFSETQ. The CDR3 DNA sequence: TGCGCCAGCAGCTTAGAGGGATCTGGAAACACCATATATTTT. It yields the protein CASSLEGSGNTIYF.

As to this clone: Additional DNA sequences in this sample encode the identical CDR3. V gene TRBV9 combines with J gene TRBJ1-2, with unresolved D. This CDR3 has 14 residues. CDR1 SGDLS and CDR2 YYNGEE come from the germline V gene. V lost 0 bases to trimming and J lost 5 bases, with 11 bases between them. CDR3 nucleotide sequence: TGTGCCAGCAGCGTAGCGACTGGACCTTATGGCTACACCTTC. Protein: CASSVATGPYGYTF.

The rearrangement links TRBV28 to TRBJ2-7, with 11 bases identical to TRBD2. This CDR3 region has 16 residues. J lost 2 bases, V lost 0 bases, and 3 bases had no gene match. Germline CDR1 is MDHEN and CDR2 is SYDVKM. CDR3 sequence reads: CASSLWGLAEAYEQYF. The CDR3, as DNA: TGTGCCAGCAGTTTATGGGGACTAGCGGAAGCCTACGAGCAGTACTTC.

The chain joins TRBV28 to TRBJ2-5, with D perhaps TRBD2 (6 bases). The CDR3 sequence is 16 residues long. The V gene lost 5 bases and the J gene lost 1 base, with 17 bases spanning the gap. CDR1 is MDHEN and CDR2 is SYDVKM in the germline V gene. The CDR3 region has the DNA TGTGCCAGCAGTCCTCGTCGCGGGATCACCCAAGAGACCCAGTACTTC. It is translated as CASSPRRGITQETQYF.

The chain uses TRBV10-2 and TRBJ1-1, with TRBD1 as a possible D gene (6 bases). This CDR3 comprises 14 residues. Trimming left V 3 bases short and J 0 bases short, with 8 bases between. The germline V gene encodes CDR1 WSHSY and CDR2 SAAADI. The CDR3 region has the DNA TGCGCCAGCAGTGAAAGACAGGTGAACACTGAAGCTTTCTTT. Its translation: CASSERQVNTEAFF.

The chain has TRBV30 and TRBJ1-5; no clear D gene. This CDR3 is built from 13 residues. V was clipped by 3 bases and J by 1 base, with 7 bases between them. CDR1 is GTSNPN, CDR2 SVGIG, per germline (reference sequence). The CDR3 loop reads CAWSAESNQPQHF. The CDR3 DNA is TGTGCCTGGAGCGCAGAGAGCAATCAGCCCCAGCATTTT.

This clone was observed a single time. V is TRBV28 and J is TRBJ2-7, with TRBD1 matching 9 bases. The germline V gene encodes CDR1 MDHEN and CDR2 SYDVKM. The V gene end was trimmed by 6 bases and the J gene end by 4 bases; junction bases not matched to a gene: 7. The CDR3 runs to 14 residues. The CDR3 nucleotides read TGTGCCAGCAGCCAAACAGGGGGCTCATACGAGCAGTACTTC. Its protein is CASSQTGGSYEQYF.

This chain uses TRBV18 with TRBJ2-3; possibly TRBD2 for D (5 bases). The germline CDR1 and CDR2 sequences are KGHSH and LQKENI. This CDR3 comprises 13 residues. The V end lost 3 bases, the J end lost 2 bases, and 6 bases lay between the germline ends. The CDR3, as DNA: TGTGCCAGCTCACCCGACTACACAGATACGCAGTATTTT. This translates into CASSPDYTDTQYF.

The chain is built from TRBV11-2 and TRBJ1-1; possibly TRBD1 for D (5 bases). The length of the CDR3 is 15 residues. Deletions cut 0 bases from V and 5 bases from J, with 13 bases between. In germline, CDR1 is SGHAT, CDR2 FQNNGV. CDR3 in amino acids: CASSLDLGGVTEAFF. In nucleotides, the CDR3 is TGTGCCAGCAGCTTAGATCTTGGGGGGGTAACTGAAGCTTTCTTT.

The chain is built from TRBV28 and TRBJ1-3, with TRBD1 identical over 11 bases. Germline trimming cut 3 bases from V and 1 base from J; bases unmatched to any gene: 8. Germline V gene sequence: CDR1 MDHEN, CDR2 SYDVKM. The CDR3 length is 18 residues. The CDR3 region is CASSLGRTGGLSGNTIYF. CDR3 sequence (DNA): TGTGCCAGCAGTTTGGGACGGACAGGGGGCCTGTCTGGAAACACCATATATTTT.

This clone was observed a handful of times. The V call is TRBV27, the J call TRBJ2-2; no clear D. The V end was cut by 4 bases, the J end by 0 bases, with 12 bases between. This CDR3 has 16 amino acids. Looked up from germline, CDR1 is MNHEY and CDR2 is SMNVEV (reference sequence). CDR3 in DNA: TGTGCCAGCAGTTCCAGCCGGGTTACGAACACCGGGGAGCTGTTTTTT. This encodes CASSSSRVTNTGELFF.

The chain's CDR3 is CASSFSVVGNEQFF. The CDR3 DNA sequence: TGTGCCAGCAGTTTCTCAGTTGTCGGGAATGAGCAGTTCTTC. The chain links TRBV28 to TRBJ2-1; D is ambiguous. Germline lookup yields CDR1 MDHEN and CDR2 SYDVKM. The V end lost 3 bases, the J end lost 7 bases, and 13 bases lay between the germline ends. The CDR3 length is 14 residues. Full variable domain (missing parts from reference TRBV28 and TRBJ2-1): DVKVTQSSRYLVKRTGEKVFLECVQDMDHENMFWYRQDPGLGLRLIYFSYDVKMKEKGDIPEGYSVSREKKERFSLILESASTNQTSMYLCASSFSVVGNEQFFGPGTRLTVL.

This chain uses TRBV29-1 with TRBJ2-2, with 7 bases identical to TRBD1. The germline V gene encodes CDR1 SQVTM and CDR2 ANQGSEA. The CDR3 is made up of 13 amino acids. V trimming: 7 bases; J trimming: 6 bases; junction bases outside the gene matches: 8. This CDR3 reads CSALTQGAGELFF. The CDR3, as DNA: TGCAGCGCCCTGACCCAGGGGGCCGGGGAGCTGTTTTTT.